What follows are 25 T cell receptor beta chains derived from one specimen sequenced in a study of blood T cell repertoires in COVID-19. Some clones are missing from TCRdb's copy, which holds only in-frame ones; the method was immunoSEQ multiplex PCR. The table shows about 87,000 clones, with approximately 85% occurring only once. Material: peripheral blood. The source of these receptors is a woman of 80 years or more with COVID-19, enrolled during active disease.

The rearrangement uses TRBV28 and TRBJ2-1, with 12 bases fitting TRBD2. The CDR3 is made up of 17 amino acids. CDR1 MDHEN and CDR2 SYDVKM come from the germline V gene. Losses at the gene ends were 6 bases for V and 7 bases for J; bases not matched to a gene: 13. In DNA, the CDR3 is TGTGCCAGCAGCCTTGGACTAGCGGGGACCCTGAGGAATGAGCAGTTCTTC. It yields the protein CASSLGLAGTLRNEQFF.

The chain combines TRBV5-1 with TRBJ1-3, with 7 bases identical to TRBD1. Germline V gives CDR1 SGHRS, CDR2 YFSETQ. The J segment lost 3 bases and the V segment lost 1 base, leaving 4 bases of the junction unmatched. The CDR3 loop spans 15 amino acids. CDR3 nucleotide sequence: TGCGCCAGCAGCTTGATAGGGGGCGGTGGAAACACCATATATTTT. Its protein is CASSLIGGGGNTIYF.

The CDR3: CASSLTAGSPLHF. The CDR3 bases are TGTGCCAGCAGCTTGACCGCCGGTTCACCCCTCCACTTT. The chain recombines TRBV5-6 with TRBJ1-6; D not certain. This CDR3 is built from 13 residues. V was clipped by 1 base and J by 9 bases, with 8 bases between them. From germline, CDR1 is SGHDT and CDR2 YYEEEE.

This rearrangement joins TRBV19 to TRBJ1-2; D might be TRBD1 (6 bases). Trimming left V 1 base short and J 4 bases short, with 13 bases between. The germline gives CDR1 LNHDA, CDR2 SQIVND (reference sequence). The CDR3 is 15 amino acids. This CDR3 reads CASSIGGQGAYGYTF. The CDR3 DNA is TGTGCCAGTAGTATAGGGGGGCAGGGAGCCTATGGCTACACCTTC.

This CDR3 is CASSGTGETQYF. DNA for the CDR3: TGTGCCAGCAGCGGGACTGGGGAGACCCAGTACTTC. The chain employs TRBV6-5 and TRBJ2-5; D might be TRBD2 (6 bases). Trimming cost V 6 bases and J 5 bases, with 10 bases left between them. This CDR3 region has 12 residues. Germline V gene sequence: CDR1 MNHEY, CDR2 SVGAGI.

CDR3 region: CASSSTTAVEQFF. The CDR3 DNA follows: TGTGCCAGCAGCTCGACTACCGCTGTTGAGCAGTTCTTC. This chain uses TRBV5-4 with TRBJ2-1, with D possibly being TRBD2 (5 bases). Trimming took 3 bases from V and 9 from J, leaving 13 bases between them. This CDR3 spans 13 amino acids. Germline-derived CDR1 and CDR2 are SGHNT and YYREEE (reference sequence).

CDR3 protein: CASSAKRSASTDTQYF. CDR3 nucleotides: TGTGCCAGCAGTGCTAAGCGGAGTGCTAGCACAGATACGCAGTATTTT. This chain links TRBV9 with TRBJ2-3, with D possibly TRBD2 on 5 matching bases. This CDR3 region has 16 residues. The germline V gene encodes CDR1 SGDLS and CDR2 YYNGEE. Trimming took off 5 bases at V and 0 bases at J, with 16 bases between the two ends.

In this sample, this clone turned up a few times. V gene TRBV27 combines with J gene TRBJ1-5; 7 bases are shared with TRBD1. The V segment lost 6 bases and the J segment 5 bases; nucleotides outside the gene matches: 10. Germline V CDR1 and CDR2: MNHEY, SMNVEV (reference sequence). The CDR3 loop spans 15 amino acids. Here the CDR3 DNA reads TGTGCCAGCAGATCACAGGGGATGGGGCATCAGCCCCAGCATTTT. It translates to CASRSQGMGHQPQHF.

V gene TRBV19 combines with J gene TRBJ2-5; perhaps TRBD1 as D (6 bases). Germline values: CDR1 LNHDA, CDR2 SQIVND (reference sequence). The CDR3 is 14 amino acids. Trimming removed 6 bases from V and 5 bases from J, with 16 bases in between. The CDR3, as DNA: TGTGCCAGTAGCTCGGACAGTAACGGGGAGACCCAGTACTTC. This translates into CASSSDSNGETQYF.

This chain connects TRBV7-8 to TRBJ1-2; D gene ambiguous. The CDR3 is 15 amino acids. In germline, CDR1 is SGHVS, CDR2 FQNEAQ. V lost 2 bases, J lost 2 bases, and 12 bases lay in between. The CDR3 is CASSLSTGSNYGYTF. For the CDR3, the DNA is TGTGCCAGCAGCTTAAGTACGGGGAGCAACTATGGCTACACCTTC.

The J gene is TRBJ1-3, the V gene TRBV19; unclear D gene. V was pared by 6 bases and J by 4 bases, with 7 bases between. Germline-derived CDR1 and CDR2 are LNHDA and SQIVND (reference sequence). CDR3 size: 12 residues. In DNA, the CDR3 is TGTGCCAGTAGCCTCAGAGGAAACACCATATATTTT. Amino acid sequence: CASSLRGNTIYF.

This chain links TRBV6-6 with TRBJ2-1, with 11 bases matching TRBD2. From germline, CDR1 is MNHNY and CDR2 SVGAGI (reference sequence). With 7 bases clipped from V and 3 bases from J, the junction kept 8 bases outside the gene matches. CDR3 length equals 16 residues. The CDR3 spells CASTPGTSGFYNEQFF. The CDR3 DNA sequence: TGTGCCAGCACGCCAGGGACTAGCGGATTCTACAATGAGCAGTTCTTC.

The J gene is TRBJ2-3, the V gene TRBV3-1 (or the pseudogene TRBV3-2), with TRBD2 matching 8 bases. Germline CDR1 is LGHDT and CDR2 is YNNKEL (reference sequence). The length of the CDR3 is 15 residues. V shed 4 bases and J 0 bases; nucleotides not matched to a gene: 3. The chain's CDR3 is CASSPSSGSTDTQYF. The CDR3 nucleotides read TGTGCCAGCAGCCCATCTAGCGGGAGCACAGATACGCAGTATTTT.

The gene calls are TRBV11-2 and TRBJ2-3, with D perhaps matching TRBD1 (5 bases). The CDR3 covers 17 residues. The V end lost 1 base, the J end lost 0 bases, and 14 bases lay between the germline ends. Germline values: CDR1 SGHAT, CDR2 FQNNGV. CDR3 coding DNA: TGTGCCAGCAGCTTAGGTCGTGGGGCTCTAAGCACAGATACGCAGTATTTT. It translates to CASSLGRGALSTDTQYF.

This chain links TRBV6-5 with TRBJ2-3; TRBD2 is a possible D gene (6 bases). This CDR3 region has 15 residues. Germline loops: CDR1 MNHEY, CDR2 SVGAGI. Trimming stripped 0 bases from V and 1 base from J, with 8 bases between. CDR3 DNA: TGTGCCAGCAGTTACTCGGGGGGTGGCACAGATACGCAGTATTTT. It is translated as CASSYSGGGTDTQYF.

This chain links TRBV19 with TRBJ2-7; maybe TRBD1 (6 bases). Trimming removed 5 bases at V and 2 bases at J, with 13 bases between. CDR1 is LNHDA, CDR2 SQIVND, per germline (reference sequence). The CDR3 is 14 amino acids. CDR3 DNA: TGTGCCAGTAGTGCCGGGACATGGCCCTACGAGCAGTACTTC. This gives the protein CASSAGTWPYEQYF.

This rearrangement joins TRBV15 to TRBJ1-4; D unclear. Germline V gives CDR1 LNHNV, CDR2 YYDKDF (reference sequence). V shed 1 base and J shed 4 bases, with 7 bases lying between them. This CDR3 region has 14 residues. The CDR3 loop is CATSRGGDNEKLFF. The CDR3, as DNA: TGTGCCACCAGCAGAGGCGGGGATAATGAAAAACTGTTTTTT.

The chain combines TRBV27 with TRBJ2-7, with D tentatively TRBD1 (6 bases). Per the germline V gene, CDR1 is MNHEY and CDR2 is SMNVEV (reference sequence). This CDR3 spans 15 amino acids. Trimming removed 2 bases at V and 0 bases at J, with 11 bases between. The CDR3 DNA reads as TGTGCCAGCAGTTTACTGGGGGCGAGCTCCTACGAGCAGTACTTC. Translated: CASSLLGASSYEQYF.

This clone was recorded a few times. The J gene is TRBJ1-5, the V gene TRBV27, with 8 bases identical to TRBD1. This CDR3 is built from 13 residues. CDR1 is MNHEY, CDR2 SMNVEV, per germline (reference sequence). After removal of 6 bases from V and 6 bases from J, the junction contained 4 bases not matched to a gene. The CDR3: CASSLTGAQPQHF. The CDR3 DNA reads as TGTGCCAGCAGCCTGACAGGGGCTCAGCCCCAGCATTTT.

The chain couples TRBV7-9 to TRBJ2-3, with TRBD2 matching over 8 bases. CDR1 and CDR2 from the germline V gene are SEHNR and FQNEAQ (reference sequence). The CDR3 sequence is 13 residues long. V lost 6 bases and J lost 7; bases outside the gene matches: 6. CDR3 nucleotide sequence: TGTGCCAGCAGTCCGGGGGGGCCTTATACGCAGTATTTT. It is translated as CASSPGGPYTQYF.

The V and J genes are TRBV19 and TRBJ1-5, with D tentatively TRBD1 (6 bases). Trimming left V 4 bases short and J 6 bases short, with 19 bases between. Germline CDR1 LNHDA, CDR2 SQIVND (reference sequence). The CDR3 loop spans 16 amino acids. CDR3 sequence (DNA): TGTGCCAGTAGTAATGGGGGGGCTCACTGGGGTCAGCCCCAGCATTTT. Amino acid sequence: CASSNGGAHWGQPQHF. The complete variable domain, with remaining parts taken from reference TRBV19 and TRBJ1-5, reads DGGITQSPKYLFRKEGQNVTLSCEQNLNHDAMYWYRQDPGQGLRLIYYSQIVNDFQKGDIAEGYSVSREKKESFPLTVTSAQKNPTAFYLCASSNGGAHWGQPQHFGDGTRLSIL.

V gene TRBV27 combines with J gene TRBJ2-3; 13 bases fit TRBD2. V lost 6 bases and J lost 3; bases outside the gene matches: 12. There are 18 residues in the CDR3. The germline CDR1 and CDR2 sequences are MNHEY and SMNVEV (reference sequence). Written as DNA, the CDR3 is TGTGCCAGCAGCTCGGGACTAGCGGGAAGAGGAAGGACAGATACGCAGTATTTT. Translation gives CASSSGLAGRGRTDTQYF.

The chain recombines TRBV5-1 with TRBJ1-2, with D maybe TRBD1 (6 bases). V was shortened by 1 base and J by 4 bases, with 8 bases between the two germline ends. CDR1 and CDR2 from the germline V gene are SGHRS and YFSETQ. The CDR3 runs 13 residues. The DNA for the CDR3 is TGCGCCAGCAGCTTGACAGGGTCCTATGGCTACACCTTC. It is translated as CASSLTGSYGYTF.

The chain uses TRBV18 and TRBJ2-7, with a tentative D call TRBD2 (5 bases). The CDR3 length is 15 residues. Trimming stripped 3 bases from V and 6 bases from J, with 18 bases between. Germline values: CDR1 KGHSH, CDR2 LQKENI. The DNA of the CDR3 is TGTGCCAGCTCACCCCTCCGCTGGGAGTCATTCGAGCAGTACTTC. Protein product: CASSPLRWESFEQYF.

This rearrangement joins TRBV2 to TRBJ1-4; 7 bases line up with TRBD1. V was pared by 6 bases and J by 6 bases, with 13 bases of the junction left unmatched. Germline CDR1 SNHLY, CDR2 FYNNEI. This CDR3 is 16 amino acids long. CDR3 DNA: TGTGCCAGCAGCCTACCAACACAGGGGCGGGATGAAAAACTGTTTTTT. The encoded protein is CASSLPTQGRDEKLFF. The entire variable domain, with the rest obtained from reference TRBV2 and TRBJ1-4, is as follows: EPEVTQTPSHQVTQMGQEVILRCVPISNHLYFYWYRQILGQKVEFLVSFYNNEISEKSEIFDDQFSVERPDGSNFTLKIRSTKLEDSAMYFCASSLPTQGRDEKLFFGSGTQLSVL.